These 32 T cell receptor beta chains share one sample of origin, sequenced in a study of Ad26.COV2.S vaccination and SARS-CoV-2 variants. TCRdb's copy holds only in-frame clones and misses some; the assay was immunoSEQ multiplex PCR. Among under 300,000 clones listed, around nine tenths were seen once. The treatment was: roughly 18 received Ad26.COV2.S at low or high dose, single or two shots; a few received placebo; per-sample allocation not given. Material that was analyzed had been drawn on day 63 after the first vaccine or placebo injection. The starting material was peripheral blood, obtained in a trial of Ad26.COV2.S vaccine versus placebo. These TCRs come from a person aged 18-60 years who received the Ad26.COV2.S COVID-19 vaccine or a placebo.

This chain uses TRBV9 with TRBJ2-1; D possibly corresponds to TRBD2 (6 bases). CDR3 size: 15 residues. CDR1 and CDR2 from the germline V gene are SGDLS and YYNGEE. V was pared by 4 bases and J by 3 bases, with 14 bases between. The CDR3 region is CASSSRDSGYNEQFF. The CDR3 DNA follows: TGTGCCAGCAGCTCCCGGGACTCCGGCTACAATGAGCAGTTCTTC.

V usage is TRBV10-1 and J usage is TRBJ2-1; TRBD2 matches 7 bases. The junction had 3 bases not matched to a gene; V was cut back by 4 bases and J by 15 bases. The CDR3 totals 10 residues. Germline V gene data show CDR1 as WNHNN and CDR2 as SYGVQD (reference sequence). CDR3 sequence: CASSGTRMFF. CDR3 DNA: TGCGCCAGCAGTGGGACTAGGATGTTCTTC.

Only a few counts were recorded for this clone. The sample has other DNA sequences that encode this CDR3 too. In DNA, the CDR3 is TGTGCCAGCTCACCCCAGAGCTCTGGAAACACCATATATTTT. Translating gives CASSPQSSGNTIYF. The genes are TRBV18 and TRBJ1-3; D is ambiguous. The CDR3 sequence is 14 residues long. CDR1 is KGHSH and CDR2 is LQKENI in the germline V gene. The germline V and J ends were trimmed by 3 bases and 0 bases, with 6 bases remaining between them.

The chain links TRBV12-3 or TRBV12-4 to TRBJ1-5, with a tentative D call TRBD1 (5 bases). There are 12 residues in the CDR3. Deletions cut 7 bases from V and 6 bases from J, with 10 bases between. The CDR3 is CASTRQSQPQHF. CDR3 sequence (DNA): TGTGCCAGCACACGACAGAGTCAGCCCCAGCATTTT.

This clone appeared a few times. This chain uses TRBV7-2 with TRBJ2-1, with D maybe TRBD1 (5 bases). This CDR3 has 14 amino acids. Germline lookup yields CDR1 SGHTA and CDR2 FQGNSA. The ends were cut back, 2 bases at V and 5 bases at J, with 10 bases in the middle. Here the CDR3 reads CASSLPRANNEQFF. CDR3 sequence (DNA): TGTGCCAGCAGCTTACCCAGGGCGAACAATGAGCAGTTCTTC.

This clone has a single count. This chain joins TRBV30 and TRBJ1-6, with a tentative D call TRBD1 (5 bases). V was cut by 0 bases and J by 10 bases, with 13 bases left in between. Germline CDR1 reads GTSNPN; CDR2 reads SVGIG (reference sequence). The CDR3 has 14 amino acids. The CDR3 DNA sequence: TGTGCCTGGAGTGTACCGGTTGGACAATCACCCCTCCACTTT. This encodes CAWSVPVGQSPLHF.

This chain links TRBV5-6 with TRBJ1-6; no definite D call. Deletions cut 0 bases from V and 1 base from J, with 11 bases between. Per germline, CDR1 SGHDT and CDR2 YYEEEE. The length of the CDR3 is 17 residues. CDR3 sequence: CASSLGWRLSYNSPLHF. CDR3 sequence (DNA): TGTGCCAGCAGCTTGGGATGGCGCTTATCCTATAATTCACCCCTCCACTTT.

The chain employs TRBV21-1 and TRBJ2-7; TRBD2 reflects the table's D call only, with no check against the DNA. TRBV21-1 is given as a pseudogene. This CDR3 contains 12 residues. DNA for the CDR3: TGTGCCAGCAGCAACGGGGAAAACGAGCAGTACGTC. Its protein is CASSNGENEQYV.

This sequence joins TRBV5-1 and TRBJ1-4; TRBD1 matches at 7 bases. Unmatched junction bases numbered 6, after V lost 2 bases and J lost 8 bases. CDR3 length: 14 residues. The germline CDR1 and CDR2 sequences are SGHRS and YFSETQ. The CDR3 loop is CASSFNRDREKLFF. The CDR3 DNA follows: TGCGCCAGCAGCTTTAACCGGGACAGAGAAAAACTGTTTTTT.

The chain uses TRBV9 and TRBJ2-1; the D gene is possibly TRBD1 (5 bases). The CDR3 spans 13 residues. Germline V gene data show CDR1 as SGDLS and CDR2 as YYNGEE. With 3 bases removed from V and 8 bases from J, the gap between germline ends came to 12 bases. Here the CDR3 DNA reads TGTGCCAGCAGCGCCCCTGTGGGGCATGAGCAGTTCTTC. This gives the protein CASSAPVGHEQFF.

The rearrangement links TRBV6-5 to TRBJ2-3, with 11 bases fitting TRBD2. This CDR3 has 16 residues. From germline, CDR1 is MNHEY and CDR2 SVGAGI. The trim removed 4 bases at V and 2 bases at J, leaving 5 bases unmatched. DNA of the CDR3: TGTGCCAGCAGTTTCGGGACTAGCGGTCCCACAGATACGCAGTATTTT. Translated, it gives CASSFGTSGPTDTQYF.

The chain couples TRBV18 to TRBJ2-1; 7 bases map to TRBD1. The germline V gene encodes CDR1 KGHSH and CDR2 LQKENI. This CDR3 has 13 amino acids. V shed 4 bases and J 5 bases; nucleotides not matched to a gene: 2. CDR3: CASSLTGNNEQFF. The CDR3 DNA reads TGTGCCAGCTCACTGACAGGGAACAATGAGCAGTTCTTC.

The V gene is TRBV4-3, the J gene TRBJ2-4; 7 nucleotides agree with TRBD2. The CDR3 runs to 16 residues. Per germline, CDR1 LGHNA and CDR2 YSLEER. V dropped 0 bases and J dropped 9; count of bases not matched to a gene: 11. The CDR3 DNA is TGCGCCAGCAGCCAAGATTGGACGGCGGGAGTAAGCATTCAGTACTTC. Its translation is CASSQDWTAGVSIQYF.

The V call is TRBV6-2 or TRBV6-3, the J call TRBJ1-2; D uncertain. The CDR3 consists of 16 residues. The germline V and J ends were trimmed by 0 bases and 4 bases, with 15 bases remaining between them. CDR1 is MNHEY, CDR2 SVGEGT, per germline. The CDR3 coding sequence is TGTGCCAGCAGTTACTCGAGTCCAGGCGGGCGCTATGGCTACACCTTC. It codes for CASSYSSPGGRYGYTF.

The V and J genes are TRBV27 and TRBJ2-1; D is unclear. Germline CDR1 reads MNHEY; CDR2 reads SMNVEV (reference sequence). The CDR3 runs 15 residues. Trimming shortened V by 2 bases and J by 0 bases, and 8 bases separated the two germline ends. This chain's CDR3 is CASSLRLSSYNEQFF. The CDR3 DNA reads as TGTGCCAGCAGTTTAAGACTGAGCTCCTACAATGAGCAGTTCTTC.

This clone was seen a single time. V gene TRBV3-1 (or the pseudogene TRBV3-2) combines with J gene TRBJ2-5; 7 bases are shared with TRBD1. Trimming at V came to 6 bases and at J to 1 base, leaving 23 bases not matched to a gene. The CDR3 is 20 residues long. The germline V gene has CDR1 LGHDT and CDR2 YNNKEL (reference sequence). The CDR3 here is CASSPGTTIPGTVFQETQYF. CDR3 coding DNA: TGTGCCAGCAGTCCAGGAACGACAATCCCCGGGACAGTATTCCAAGAGACCCAGTACTTC.

V usage is TRBV5-1 and J usage is TRBJ2-3, with TRBD2 matching over 10 bases. This CDR3 is 14 amino acids long. The V gene's germline CDR1 is SGHRS and CDR2 YFSETQ. The junction had 3 bases not matched to a gene; V was cut back by 4 bases and J by 4 bases. CDR3 nucleotides: TGCGCCAGCAGCACCGGACTAGCGGCAGATACGCAGTATTTT. It codes for CASSTGLAADTQYF.

The chain uses TRBV18 and TRBJ1-3; D call uncertain. The CDR3 is 15 residues long. Deletions cut 2 bases from V and 0 bases from J, with 8 bases between. Germline values: CDR1 KGHSH, CDR2 LQKENI. The CDR3 here is CASSPMRASGNTIYF. The CDR3 coding sequence is TGTGCCAGCTCACCAATGAGAGCCTCTGGAAACACCATATATTTT.

The J gene is TRBJ1-1, the V gene TRBV5-5, with 7 bases lining up with TRBD1. CDR1 SGHKS and CDR2 YYEKEE come from the germline V gene (reference sequence). CDR3 length: 13 residues. J gave up 1 base and V 8 bases, and 5 bases lay outside the gene matches. The CDR3 sequence is CASHRGPNTEAFF. The CDR3 DNA is TGTGCCAGTCACAGGGGACCGAACACTGAAGCTTTCTTT.

This clone appeared a few times. The V call is TRBV5-4, the J call TRBJ1-1; maybe TRBD1 (6 bases). This CDR3 is built from 13 residues. CDR1 SGHNT and CDR2 YYREEE come from the germline V gene (reference sequence). Trimming took off 5 bases at V and 3 bases at J, with 11 bases between the two ends. The CDR3 reads CASRRGGDTEAFF. The DNA of the CDR3 is TGTGCCAGCAGGAGAGGGGGGGACACTGAAGCTTTCTTT.

This clone was found many times. This chain joins TRBV6-6 and TRBJ1-2, with a possible D match to TRBD1 (5 bases). V was clipped by 5 bases and J by 5 bases, with 18 bases between them. The CDR3 loop spans 15 amino acids. CDR1 is MNHNY and CDR2 is SVGAGI in the germline V gene (reference sequence). The CDR3 DNA follows: TGTGCCAGCAGTCCTATTGTTGACGGACAATATGGCTACACCTTC. Its protein product is CASSPIVDGQYGYTF.

The table lists this clone with a count of one. CDR3 nucleotide sequence: TGTGCCAGCGCCCCGGACAGGGGGGGAAACAATGAGCAGTTCTTC. It specifies CASAPDRGGNNEQFF. This sequence joins TRBV6-5 and TRBJ2-1; the match to TRBD1 covers 10 bases. Germline CDR1 and CDR2: MNHEY and SVGAGI. Trimming removed 8 bases from V and 5 bases from J; junction bases left unmatched: 9. The CDR3 is made up of 15 amino acids.

V usage is TRBV7-6 and J usage is TRBJ1-1; 10 positions match TRBD1. J lost 2 bases, V lost 5 bases, and 2 bases had no gene match. The CDR3 is 14 residues long. The germline CDR1 and CDR2 sequences are SGHVS and FNYEAQ. DNA of the CDR3: TGTGCCAGCAGCCGGGACAGGGGAAACACTGAAGCTTTCTTT. Its translation: CASSRDRGNTEAFF.

The gene calls are TRBV4-1 and TRBJ1-2; D is possibly TRBD1 (5 bases). The CDR3 length is 14 residues. V lost 3 bases and J 4 bases, leaving 12 bases between the germline ends. Germline V gene data show CDR1 as MGHRA and CDR2 as YSYEKL. CDR3 residues: CASSQPGLAYGYTF. In DNA form, the CDR3 reads TGCGCCAGCAGCCAGCCGGGACTCGCCTATGGCTACACCTTC.

CDR3 DNA sequence: TGTGCCAGCAGCTTATCTGGAGTTCAAGAGACCCAGTACTTC. It specifies CASSLSGVQETQYF. This chain links TRBV7-3 with TRBJ2-5; D ambiguous. The length of the CDR3 is 14 residues. CDR1 and CDR2 from the germline V gene are SGHTA and FQGTGA. Trimming took 2 bases from V and 2 from J, leaving 9 bases between them.

V usage is TRBV7-8 and J usage is TRBJ1-5; TRBD1 might be the D (6 bases). The length of the CDR3 is 13 residues. Trimming removed 8 bases at V and 6 bases at J, with 14 bases between. Germline-derived CDR1 and CDR2 are SGHVS and FQNEAQ. The CDR3 spells CASGEQGGQPQHF. The DNA for the CDR3 is TGTGCCAGCGGAGAACAGGGAGGTCAGCCCCAGCATTTT.

Regarding this clone: Additional DNA sequences in this sample encode the identical CDR3. This sequence joins TRBV12-3 or TRBV12-4 and TRBJ2-5; D ambiguous. With 3 bases removed from V and 4 bases from J, the gap between germline ends came to 3 bases. There are 11 residues in the CDR3. The CDR3: CASSFGETQYF. In nucleotides, the CDR3 is TGTGCCAGCAGTTTTGGAGAGACCCAGTACTTC.

This chain uses TRBV6-2 or TRBV6-3 with TRBJ2-1; tentative D call: TRBD2 (5 bases). In germline, CDR1 is MNHEY, CDR2 SVGEGT. This CDR3 has 16 residues. The V end was cut by 4 bases, the J end by 0 bases, with 13 bases between. The CDR3 sequence: CASSSQPGSSYNEQFF. The CDR3 coding sequence is TGTGCCAGCAGTTCCCAGCCGGGGAGCTCCTACAATGAGCAGTTCTTC.

This rearrangement joins TRBV6-5 to TRBJ1-2, with 9 bases fitting TRBD1. Per the germline V gene, CDR1 is MNHEY and CDR2 is SVGAGI. This CDR3 contains 15 residues. V shed 2 bases, J shed 6 bases, and the junction held 7 bases outside the gene matches. CDR3 sequence (DNA): TGTGCCAGCAGTTACCCCGGGACAGGGTATAATGGCTACACCTTC. Amino acid sequence: CASSYPGTGYNGYTF.

This clone was seen only once. V gene TRBV7-9 combines with J gene TRBJ2-2; TRBD1 is a possible D gene (5 bases). V was trimmed by 5 bases and J by 0 bases, leaving 13 bases between them. Germline-derived CDR1 and CDR2 are SEHNR and FQNEAQ (reference sequence). This CDR3 is built from 16 residues. The CDR3 DNA is TGTGCCAGCAGCACCCGACAGTGGGCGAACACCGGGGAGCTGTTTTTT. It translates to CASSTRQWANTGELFF.

The chain carries TRBV5-1 and TRBJ2-7; no definite D call. The germline V gene has CDR1 SGHRS and CDR2 YFSETQ. The CDR3 runs 12 residues. Deletions cut 1 base from V and 6 bases from J, with 8 bases between. The CDR3 DNA is TGCGCCAGCAGCTTGTCGTCGGCCGAGCAGTACTTC. As protein: CASSLSSAEQYF.

This clone was seen once. J is TRBJ2-2 and V is TRBV2, with 10 bases lining up with TRBD1. Germline V gene data show CDR1 as SNHLY and CDR2 as FYNNEI. CDR3 length: 15 amino acids. The V and J ends lost 5 bases and 6 bases, in that order; junction bases with no gene match: 6. CDR3 DNA: TGTGCCAGCAGTACCCGGGACAGGGGCGCCGGGGAGCTGTTTTTT. Protein product: CASSTRDRGAGELFF.